This is a list of T cell receptor beta chains from one sample in a study of regulatory T cells in long-lasting Graves disease. Each CDR3 protein gets one entry after TCRdb re-called the multiplex PCR reads with MiXCR. This table holds fewer than 650,000 distinct CDR3 sequences, more than 15% found once. The same sample was also studied in work on T cells in Graves' hyperthyroidism and ophthalmopathy.

Sample: peripheral blood mononuclear cells (PBMCs), taken at new diagnosis, from a patient treated with antithyroid drugs. These receptors originate from a man aged 18 to 29 with Graves disease. Both conserved end residues are part of each CDR3. Each record gives: D gene, J gene, clone size, CDR3 length, V gene, CDR3 DNA, CDR3 protein. A D gene is named only where the DNA matches it firmly. Expanded clones get a size class; other rows say once, few or many, or leave the size out.

>TRBD1|TRBJ1-1|many|16|TRBV7-9
TGTGCCAGCAGCTTAGGGGTCGACAGGGGAGGAACTGAAGCTTTCTTT
CASSLGVDRGGTEAFF
>TRBD2|TRBJ2-2|few|16|TRBV15
TGTGCCACCAGCAGGCGGACTAGCGGGAGTACCGGGGAGCTGTTTTTT
CATSRRTSGSTGELFF
>.|TRBJ2-7|many|12|TRBV20-1
TGCAGTGCTAGACCCCGTAGCGACGAGCAGTACTTC
CSARPRSDEQYF
>.|TRBJ1-5|many|13|TRBV12-3/TRBV12-4
TGTGCCAGCACCCTAGGGTGGAATCAGCCCCAGCATTTT
CASTLGWNQPQHF
>TRBD1|TRBJ1-1|many|13|TRBV11-2
TGTGCCAGCAGCTTTGGGACAGGGTCTGAAGCTTTCTTT
CASSFGTGSEAFF
>.|TRBJ2-7|many|15|TRBV15
TGTGCCACCAGCAGAGACCCGGGCAGGGGTTACGAGCAGTACTTC
CATSRDPGRGYEQYF
>TRBD2|TRBJ2-5|many|17|TRBV3-1
TGTGCCAGCAGCCAAGTGGGATTAGCTAGCGGGAGGGAGACCCAGTACTTC
CASSQVGLASGRETQYF
>.|TRBJ2-7|.|13|TRBV19
TGTGCCAGTAGTATATCCGGCACCTACGAGCAGTACTTC
CASSISGTYEQYF
>.|TRBJ2-3|.|13|TRBV25-1
TGTGCCAGCAGTGAATTAGGGGTGGATACGCAGTATTTT
CASSELGVDTQYF
>TRBD2|TRBJ2-2|.|14|TRBV30
TGTGCCTGGCATCGGGGACTAGTCGTCGGGGAGCTGTTTTTT
CAWHRGLVVGELFF
>TRBD2|TRBJ2-5|.|16|TRBV27
TGTGCCAGCAGTCTTACTAGCGGGAGATCTACCGAGACCCAGTACTTC
CASSLTSGRSTETQYF
>TRBD2|TRBJ2-7|few|14|TRBV20-1
TGCAGTGCTAGTAGAAGCGGGAGGGACTACGAGCAGTACTTC
CSASRSGRDYEQYF
>TRBD1|TRBJ2-1|few|14|TRBV10-1
TGCGCCAGTGCCGAACAGGGGGGTTCGGATGAGCAGTTCTTC
CASAEQGGSDEQFF
>.|TRBJ1-3|once|13|TRBV11-2
TGTACCACCAGGATAATCTCTGGAAACACCATATATTTT
CTTRIISGNTIYF
>.|TRBJ2-2|.|13|TRBV6-4
TGTGCCAGCAGTGACGGGGACACCGGGGAGCTGTTTTTT
CASSDGDTGELFF
>.|TRBJ2-3|many|18|TRBV12-3/TRBV12-4
TGTGCCAGCAGTTTAGCGAAACGGGGGCCTAAAGGCACAGATACGCAGTATTTT
CASSLAKRGPKGTDTQYF
>.|TRBJ2-7|.|14|TRBV5-6
TGTGCCAGCGCCCGCGGGGGCGACTCCGACGAGCAGTACTTC
CASARGGDSDEQYF
>TRBD2|TRBJ2-7|.|15|TRBV9
TGTGCCAGCAGCGTAGACGGGACTAGCTCCTACGAGCAGTACTTC
CASSVDGTSSYEQYF
>TRBD1|TRBJ1-2|.|12|TRBV20-1
TGCAGTGCGTTACAGGGGCCCGAGGGCTACACCTTC
CSALQGPEGYTF
>TRBD1|TRBJ1-2|.|16|TRBV10-1
TGCGCCAGCACCGAGGGGCGGGGGGACAGGCTTTATGGCTACACCTTC
CASTEGRGDRLYGYTF
>TRBD1|TRBJ1-2|many|17|TRBV7-2
TGTGCCAGCAGCTTAGCGTTGGCAGGGGGCCAAAACTACGGCTACACCTTC
CASSLALAGGQNYGYTF
>.|TRBJ2-4|few|14|TRBV6-1
TGTGCCAGCACCGAGGGGGTAGCCAAAAACATTCAGTACTTC
CASTEGVAKNIQYF
>.|TRBJ1-3|many|15|TRBV20-1
TGCAGTGCTAGATCCCAGAGGGCAACCGGAAACACCATATATTTT
CSARSQRATGNTIYF
>.|TRBJ2-1|few|14|TRBV19
TGTGCCAGTGTCCCCACTGGGCCCTACAATGAGCAGTTCTTC
CASVPTGPYNEQFF
>TRBD1|TRBJ1-5|few|13|TRBV20-1
TGCAGTGCAGCCGACAGGGGAGTTCAGCCCCAGCATTTT
CSAADRGVQPQHF
>.|TRBJ2-7|many|16|TRBV12-3/TRBV12-4
TGTGCCAGCAGTTTACGGCCGCGGCAGGGTTTCTACGAGCAGTACTTC
CASSLRPRQGFYEQYF
>TRBD1|TRBJ2-1|.|15|TRBV11-2
TGTGCCAGCAGCCCACAGGGACAGGGTTTCAATGAGCAGTTCTTC
CASSPQGQGFNEQFF
>.|TRBJ1-1|many|14|TRBV2
TGTGCCAGCAGCGATCGTACAGGGAGTACTGAAGCTTTCTTT
CASSDRTGSTEAFF
>.|TRBJ1-1|many|14|TRBV12-3/TRBV12-4
TGTGCCAGCAGCAAACAGGTACCGGGCACTGAAGCTTTCTTT
CASSKQVPGTEAFF
>.|TRBJ2-4|few|13|TRBV5-1
TGCGCCAGCAGCTTGGCGGGGACGGACATTCAGTACTTC
CASSLAGTDIQYF
>TRBD2|TRBJ2-5|many|18|TRBV7-8
TGTGCCAGCAGCTGGGCTCAGATGACTAGCGGGCCGACGGAGACCCAGTACTTC
CASSWAQMTSGPTETQYF
>TRBD2|TRBJ2-7|many|15|TRBV13
TGTGCCAGCAGCTACCAGCGGGAGACGCCCTACGAGCAGTACTTC
CASSYQRETPYEQYF
>.|TRBJ1-2|many|14|TRBV12-3/TRBV12-4
TGTGCCAGCAGTTTCGGCAGACAGGTCTATGGCTACACCTTC
CASSFGRQVYGYTF
>.|TRBJ2-3|many|14|TRBV14
TGTGCCAGCAGCCAAGGGCTCCCTGGAGATACGCAGTATTTT
CASSQGLPGDTQYF
>TRBD2|TRBJ2-3|.|17|TRBV5-1
TGCGCCAGCAGCACCGGACTAGCGGGAGGAGGGGCGGATACGCAGTATTTT
CASSTGLAGGGADTQYF
>TRBD1|TRBJ2-7|many|15|TRBV12-5
TGTGCTAGTGGTTTGGTATTGGACAGGGAAAACGAGCAGTACTTC
CASGLVLDRENEQYF
>.|TRBJ2-3|many|16|TRBV5-1
TGCGCCAGCAGCTTGGCCGGCAGGGTGGGCACAGATACGCAGTATTTT
CASSLAGRVGTDTQYF
>.|TRBJ2-7|few|14|TRBV6-5
TGTGCCAGCAGTTACTCGGACTCAGTCCCCGAGCAGTACTTC
CASSYSDSVPEQYF
>TRBD1|TRBJ1-5|.|19|TRBV6-4
TGTGCCGGCAGTTACGGGACAGCCCCTCATCTAGCTCGCAATCAGCCCCAGCATTTT
CAGSYGTAPHLARNQPQHF
>.|TRBJ1-1|many|13|TRBV9
TGTGCCAGCAGCACTCAGGGAGAGACTGAAGCTTTCTTT
CASSTQGETEAFF
>.|TRBJ2-2|few|16|TRBV6-5
TGTGCCAGCAGTTACTCTCCGGGGGCGGGAACCGGGGAGCTGTTTTTT
CASSYSPGAGTGELFF
>TRBD1|TRBJ2-2|few|16|TRBV5-1
TGTGCCAGCAGCTTGGGGACAGGGGGCAAGGAAGGGGAGCTGTTTTTT
CASSLGTGGKEGELFF
>TRBD1|TRBJ1-1|many|13|TRBV3-1
TGTGCCAGCATTGACAGGGGGGGGACTGAAGCTTTCTTT
CASIDRGGTEAFF
>TRBD2|TRBJ2-7|.|16|TRBV6-1
TGTGCCAGCAGTGAATCAGAAAGACTAGCGCCGTACGAGCAGTACTTC
CASSESERLAPYEQYF
>.|TRBJ2-1|.|15|TRBV6-2/TRBV6-3
TGTGCCAGCAGTGAAGGGAACAGGGTTGGATATGAGCAGTTCTTC
CASSEGNRVGYEQFF